This is a list of T cell receptor beta chains from one sample in a study of shared clonotypes between healthy human individuals. Assay used: immunoSEQ multiplex PCR; TCRdb lists only in-frame clones, some missing. The table lists under 2.5 million clones, around 93% of them singletons. The sequenced material came from naive CD4+ T cells from PBMCs. These receptors all come from a man aged 18 to 35 in good health. Some clones in this sample may be carry-over from other donors' samples. Each CDR3 is given without its conserved first and last residue.

V gene,CDR3 length,CDR3 protein
TRBV5-1,10,ASSLLGGEQF
TRBV18,13,ASSPQGALDTEAF
TRBV2,13,ASSPGQVEYTEAF
TRBV29-1,9,SVNIRGEQF
TRBV4-1,15,ASSHPGQRLNNYGYT
TRBV28,13,ASSFGRGRSETQY
TRBV6-6,12,ASSYLTSNQPQH
TRBV4-2,16,ASSQDPLPGERGETQY
TRBV5-1,13,ASSLLAGAAGELF
TRBV7-9,14,ASSFPGLAGRETQY
TRBV25-1,11,ASRNREGTEAF
TRBV11-3,14,ASSLGGGGTANEQF
TRBV5-4,13,ASYSAGTGQETQY
TRBV7-8,13,ASNRLAGSYNEQF
TRBV18,15,ASSLRPGTVFEYGYT
TRBV28,13,AKTHGTGGDTEAF
TRBV6-5,12,ASSYSGSTGELF
TRBV5-1,13,ASSPDSGTTYEQY
TRBV5-1,12,ASSSPSGSDTQY
TRBV28,9,ASRGSQPQH
TRBV5-4,14,ASSLGSLYSNQPQH
TRBV10-3,11,AISEDRDSGYT
TRBV28,13,ASSLTYGVRTEAF
TRBV9,13,ASSVDPQPTSEQY
TRBV25-1,13,ASSVVTGRQETQY
TRBV11-2,10,ASSPNPYEQY
TRBV4-1,14,ASSDQTRRSNQPQH